Listed here are 8 T cell receptor beta chains from one sample, sequenced in a study of blood T cell repertoires in COVID-19. TCRdb's table, derived via immunoSEQ multiplex PCR, lists solely in-frame clones and lacks some. The data show some 70,000 clones, about nine tenths seen once. Sequences were obtained from peripheral blood. The source of these receptors is a young man with acute or convalescent COVID-19.

The chain combines TRBV6-1 with TRBJ1-2; D is unresolved. CDR1 and CDR2 (germline): MNHNS, SASEGT. V lost 3 bases and J lost 3, with 8 bases in between. The CDR3 covers 13 residues. The CDR3 loop is CASSDRPDYGYTF. CDR3 sequence (DNA): TGTGCCAGCAGTGACAGGCCTGACTATGGCTACACCTTC.

The chain uses TRBV4-2 and TRBJ2-1; maybe TRBD2 (6 bases). The CDR3 loop spans 15 amino acids. V lost 6 bases to trimming and J lost 1 base, with 13 bases between them. Germline CDR1 reads LGHNA; CDR2 reads YNFKEQ. The CDR3 nucleotides read TGTGCCAGCAGTGGGGATAGCGGTTCCTACAATGAGCAGTTCTTC. Its translation is CASSGDSGSYNEQFF.

CDR3 residues: CASSGSESNTGELFF. The DNA of the CDR3 is TGTGCCAGCAGTGGATCGGAGTCGAACACCGGGGAGCTGTTTTTT. The chain links TRBV2 to TRBJ2-2, with D unresolved. V was shortened by 4 bases and J by 0 bases, with 9 bases between the two germline ends. CDR3 length: 15 residues. The germline V gene has CDR1 SNHLY and CDR2 FYNNEI.

V and J are TRBV6-5 and TRBJ1-2, with TRBD1 matching over 10 bases. The V segment lost 7 bases and the J segment 8 bases; nucleotides outside the gene matches: 4. CDR1 and CDR2 from the germline V gene are MNHEY and SVGAGI. The CDR3 length is 12 residues. Here the CDR3 DNA reads TGTGCCAGCACCTCGACAGGGGGCGGCTACACCTTC. Encoded protein: CASTSTGGGYTF.

This chain uses TRBV28 with TRBJ2-1, with TRBD2 matching over 9 bases. CDR3 length equals 16 residues. The junction had 8 bases not matched to a gene; V was cut back by 6 bases and J by 2 bases. Per the germline V gene, CDR1 is MDHEN and CDR2 is SYDVKM. The CDR3 spells CASSSTLAGTYNEQFF. CDR3 DNA: TGTGCCAGCAGCTCAACTCTAGCGGGAACCTACAATGAGCAGTTCTTC.

The rearrangement joins TRBV7-9 to TRBJ1-1; perhaps TRBD1 as D (5 bases). V lost 6 bases to trimming and J lost 5 bases, with 10 bases between them. Looked up from germline, CDR1 is SEHNR and CDR2 is FQNEAQ (reference sequence). This CDR3 is 12 amino acids long. The CDR3 DNA is TGTGCCAGCAGTTCAGGGTGGACTGAAGCTTTCTTT. Amino acid sequence: CASSSGWTEAFF.

This clone was picked up one time. CDR3 residues: CASSEGTAAYYGYTF. CDR3 DNA: TGTGCCAGCAGCGAGGGGACAGCGGCATATTATGGCTACACCTTC. This chain connects TRBV5-6 to TRBJ1-2; 7 bases agree with TRBD1. Germline-derived CDR1 and CDR2 are SGHDT and YYEEEE. Trimming at V came to 4 bases and at J to 5 bases, leaving 11 bases not matched to a gene. The CDR3 is made up of 15 amino acids.

The DNA for the CDR3 is TGTGCCAGCAGTTTATTTGGACTAGCGGGAGAGGCGCAGTACTTC. This encodes CASSLFGLAGEAQYF. The chain carries TRBV28 and TRBJ2-7, with 13 positions matching TRBD2. V trimming: 1 base; J trimming: 9 bases; junction bases outside the gene matches: 6. Germline V CDR1 and CDR2: MDHEN, SYDVKM. The CDR3 length is 15 residues.